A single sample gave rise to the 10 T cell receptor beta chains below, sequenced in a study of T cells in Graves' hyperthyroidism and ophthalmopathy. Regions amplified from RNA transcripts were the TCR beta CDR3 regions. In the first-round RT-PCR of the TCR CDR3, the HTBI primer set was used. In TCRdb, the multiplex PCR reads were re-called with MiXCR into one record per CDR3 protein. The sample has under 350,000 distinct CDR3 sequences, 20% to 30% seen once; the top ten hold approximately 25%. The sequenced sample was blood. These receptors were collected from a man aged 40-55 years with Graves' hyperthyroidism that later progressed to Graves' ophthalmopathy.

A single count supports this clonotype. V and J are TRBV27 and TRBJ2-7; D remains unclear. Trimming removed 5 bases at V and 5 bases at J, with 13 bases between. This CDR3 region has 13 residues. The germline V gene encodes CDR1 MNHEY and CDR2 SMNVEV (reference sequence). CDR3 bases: TGTGCCAGCAGTCCCGAATGGGGTAACGAGCAGTACTTC. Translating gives CASSPEWGNEQYF.

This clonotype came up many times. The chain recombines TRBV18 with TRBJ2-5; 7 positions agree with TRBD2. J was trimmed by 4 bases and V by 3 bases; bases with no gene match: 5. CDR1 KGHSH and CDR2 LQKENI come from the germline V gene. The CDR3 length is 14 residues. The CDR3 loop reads CASSPKTSLETQYF. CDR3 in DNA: TGTGCCAGCTCACCCAAGACTAGCTTAGAGACCCAGTACTTC.

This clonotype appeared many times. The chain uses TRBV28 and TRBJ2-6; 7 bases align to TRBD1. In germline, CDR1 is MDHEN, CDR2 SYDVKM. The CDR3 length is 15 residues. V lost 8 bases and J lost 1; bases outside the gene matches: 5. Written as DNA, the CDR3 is TGTGCCAGCGAGACAGGGAGTTCTGGGGCCAACGTCCTGACTTTC. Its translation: CASETGSSGANVLTF.

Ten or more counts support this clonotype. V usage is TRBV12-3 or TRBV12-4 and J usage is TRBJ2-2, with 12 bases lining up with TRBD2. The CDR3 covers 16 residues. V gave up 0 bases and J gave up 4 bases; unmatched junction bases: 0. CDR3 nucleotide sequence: TGTGCCAGCAGTTTAGCGGGACTAGCGGGCACCGGGGAGCTGTTTTTT. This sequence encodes CASSLAGLAGTGELFF.

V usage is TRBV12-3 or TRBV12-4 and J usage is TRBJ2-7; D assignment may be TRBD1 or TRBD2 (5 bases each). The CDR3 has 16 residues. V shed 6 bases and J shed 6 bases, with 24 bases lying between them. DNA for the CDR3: TGTGCCAGCAGCAACGATCGGGACCCGTCAGCCTGCGAGCAGTACTTC. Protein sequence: CASSNDRDPSACEQYF.

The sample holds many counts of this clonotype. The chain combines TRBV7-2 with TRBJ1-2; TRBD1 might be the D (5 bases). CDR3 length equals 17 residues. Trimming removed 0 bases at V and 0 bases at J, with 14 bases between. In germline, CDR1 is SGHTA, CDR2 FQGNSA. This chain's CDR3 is CASSLAIRARSNYGYTF. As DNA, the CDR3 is TGTGCCAGCAGCTTAGCGATCAGGGCACGTTCTAACTATGGCTACACCTTC.

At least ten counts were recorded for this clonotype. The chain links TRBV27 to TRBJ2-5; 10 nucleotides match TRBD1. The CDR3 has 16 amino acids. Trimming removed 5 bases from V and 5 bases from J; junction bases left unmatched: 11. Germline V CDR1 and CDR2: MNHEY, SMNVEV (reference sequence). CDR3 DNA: TGTGCCAGCAGTCCCCTATGGACAGGGGGAAGGGAGACCCAGTACTTC. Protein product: CASSPLWTGGRETQYF.

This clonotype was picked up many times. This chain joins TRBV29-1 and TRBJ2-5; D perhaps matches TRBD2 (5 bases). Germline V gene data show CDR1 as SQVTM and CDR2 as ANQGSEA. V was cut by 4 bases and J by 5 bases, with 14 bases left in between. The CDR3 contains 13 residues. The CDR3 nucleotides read TGCAGCGTTGTACCGGGGTCCGGGGAGACCCAGTACTTC. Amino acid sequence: CSVVPGSGETQYF.

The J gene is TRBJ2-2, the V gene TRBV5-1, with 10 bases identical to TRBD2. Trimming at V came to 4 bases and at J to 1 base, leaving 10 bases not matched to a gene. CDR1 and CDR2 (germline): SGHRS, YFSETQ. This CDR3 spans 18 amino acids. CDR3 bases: TGCGCCAGCAGCCCTTTGGGACTAGCGAGAAAGAACACCGGGGAGCTGTTTTTT. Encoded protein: CASSPLGLARKNTGELFF.

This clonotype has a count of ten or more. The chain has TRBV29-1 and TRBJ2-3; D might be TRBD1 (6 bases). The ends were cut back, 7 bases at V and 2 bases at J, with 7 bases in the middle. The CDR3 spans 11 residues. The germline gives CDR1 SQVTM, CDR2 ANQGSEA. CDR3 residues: CSAGVTDTQYF. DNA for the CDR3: TGCAGCGCAGGGGTCACAGATACGCAGTATTTT.